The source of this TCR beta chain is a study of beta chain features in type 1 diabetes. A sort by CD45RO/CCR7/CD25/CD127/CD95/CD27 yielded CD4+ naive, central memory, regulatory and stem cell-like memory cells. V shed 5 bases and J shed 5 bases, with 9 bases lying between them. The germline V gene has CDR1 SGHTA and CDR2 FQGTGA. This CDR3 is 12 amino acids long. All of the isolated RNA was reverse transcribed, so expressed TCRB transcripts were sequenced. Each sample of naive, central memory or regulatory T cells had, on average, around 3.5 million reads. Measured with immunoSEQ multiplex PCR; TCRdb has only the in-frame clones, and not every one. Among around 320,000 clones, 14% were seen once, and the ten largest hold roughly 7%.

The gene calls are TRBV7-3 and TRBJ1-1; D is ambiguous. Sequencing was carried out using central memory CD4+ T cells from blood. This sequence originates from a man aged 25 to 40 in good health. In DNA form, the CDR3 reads TGTGCCAGCAGCGTGGACGCAACTGAAGCTTTCTTT. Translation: CASSVDATEAFF.